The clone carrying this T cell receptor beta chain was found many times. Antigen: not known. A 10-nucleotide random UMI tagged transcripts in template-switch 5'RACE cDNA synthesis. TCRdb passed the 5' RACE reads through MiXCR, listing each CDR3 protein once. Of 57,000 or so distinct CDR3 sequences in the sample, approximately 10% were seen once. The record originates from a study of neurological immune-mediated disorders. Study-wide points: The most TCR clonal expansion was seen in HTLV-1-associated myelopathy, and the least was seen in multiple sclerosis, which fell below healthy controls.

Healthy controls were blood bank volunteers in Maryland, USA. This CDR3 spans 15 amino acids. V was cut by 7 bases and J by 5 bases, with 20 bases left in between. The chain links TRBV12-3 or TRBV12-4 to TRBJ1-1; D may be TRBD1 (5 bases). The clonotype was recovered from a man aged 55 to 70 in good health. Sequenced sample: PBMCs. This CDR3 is CASTPSIGERTEAFF. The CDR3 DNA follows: TGTGCCAGCACCCCCTCTATAGGGGAGAGGACTGAAGCTTTCTTT.